These 11 T cell receptor beta chains were sequenced from one sample in a study of T cell repertoires in cytomegalovirus infection. Which antigens these TCRs recognize remains unknown. TCRdb reanalysed the reads using MiXCR and keeps one entry per CDR3 protein. The data hold approximately 500,000 distinct CDR3 sequences, with 30% to 40% observed a single time. Sequencing was performed on cultured PBMCs, taken from culture after CMV antigen stimulation. The receptors derive from a human donor in good health (CMV status not recorded). Some clones in this sample may be carry-over from other donors' samples.

The rearrangement uses TRBV28 and TRBJ1-6, with D unclear. V dropped 8 bases and J dropped 3 bases, with 14 bases sitting between them. From germline, CDR1 is MDHEN and CDR2 SYDVKM. The CDR3 length is 15 residues. CDR3 region: CASLPGELYNSPLHF. For the CDR3, the DNA is TGTGCCAGCCTCCCCGGTGAACTCTATAATTCACCCCTCCACTTT.

The CDR3 protein is CASRFPGKRGTEAFF. CDR3 nucleotides: TGTGCCAGCAGATTTCCAGGGAAAAGGGGCACTGAAGCTTTCTTT. The chain joins TRBV11-2 to TRBJ1-1; D possibly corresponds to TRBD1 (5 bases). Trimming took 6 bases from V and 4 from J, leaving 18 bases between them. The germline V gene encodes CDR1 SGHAT and CDR2 FQNNGV. This CDR3 contains 15 residues. Variable domain in full (rest from reference TRBV11-2 and TRBJ1-1): EAGVAQSPRYKIIEKRQSVAFWCNPISGHATLYWYQQILGQGPKLLIQFQNNGVVDDSQLPKDRFSAERLKGVDSTLKIQPAKLEDSAVYLCASRFPGKRGTEAFFGQGTRLTVV.

The table lists this clonotype with many counts. The V call is TRBV11-3, the J call TRBJ2-1; no reliable D call. Trimming left V 1 base short and J 7 bases short, with 8 bases between. The CDR3 is 13 amino acids. Germline CDR1 is SGHNT and CDR2 is YENEEA. The CDR3 DNA reads as TGTGCCAGCAGCTTAGGGGGATCGAATGAGCAGTTCTTC. Protein: CASSLGGSNEQFF.

The chain employs TRBV12-3 or TRBV12-4 and TRBJ1-5; D possibly corresponds to TRBD1 (6 bases). There are 15 residues in the CDR3. V lost 3 bases to trimming and J lost 7 bases, with 16 bases between them. CDR3 bases: TGTGCCAGCAGTTTGTCAGGGGATATACGACAGCCCCAGCATTTT. This sequence encodes CASSLSGDIRQPQHF.

The rearrangement uses TRBV30 and TRBJ2-2, with no clear D. CDR1 is GTSNPN, CDR2 SVGIG, per germline (reference sequence). Between the trimmed V and J ends, which lost 4 bases and 7 bases, there was a span of 10 bases. This CDR3 contains 12 residues. This chain's CDR3 is CAWNGGRGELFF. CDR3 sequence (DNA): TGTGCCTGGAACGGCGGACGCGGGGAGCTGTTTTTT.

In this sample, this clonotype turned up a few times. This chain joins TRBV7-8 and TRBJ2-7, with a possible D match to TRBD1 (6 bases). The V end lost 6 bases, the J end lost 5 bases, and 8 bases lay between the germline ends. The CDR3 loop spans 11 amino acids. The germline gives CDR1 SGHVS, CDR2 FQNEAQ. CDR3 amino acids: CASRGQNEQYF. Here the CDR3 DNA reads TGTGCCAGCAGGGGACAAAACGAGCAGTACTTC.

The chain couples TRBV19 to TRBJ1-1; D possibly corresponds to TRBD1 (5 bases). CDR3 length equals 18 residues. The germline V and J ends were trimmed by 6 bases and 4 bases, with 27 bases remaining between them. CDR1 is LNHDA, CDR2 SQIVND, per germline (reference sequence). The CDR3 sequence: CASRTFVSGTPGATEAFF. DNA of the CDR3: TGTGCCAGTAGAACATTCGTTTCTGGCACACCTGGGGCCACTGAAGCTTTCTTT.

V is TRBV18 and J is TRBJ1-1; D remains unclear. Germline-derived CDR1 and CDR2 are KGHSH and LQKENI. CDR3 length equals 14 residues. The V end lost 6 bases, the J end lost 1 base, and 12 bases lay between the germline ends. CDR3 residues: CASSTGAGNTEAFF. As DNA, the CDR3 is TGTGCCAGCTCTACCGGAGCCGGGAACACTGAAGCTTTCTTT. The whole variable domain, filled in from reference TRBV18 and TRBJ1-1, reads NAGVMQNPRHLVRRRGQEARLRCSPMKGHSHVYWYRQLPEEGLKFMVYLQKENIIDESGMPKERFSAEFPKEGPSILRIQQVVRGDSAAYFCASSTGAGNTEAFFGQGTRLTVV.

This clonotype has only a few counts. The chain links TRBV12-3 or TRBV12-4 to TRBJ2-2; D is unresolved. CDR3 length equals 24 residues. The ends were cut back, 6 bases at V and 1 base at J, with 39 bases in the middle. Here the CDR3 reads CASRLSPARTLRIGRMMNTGELFF. The CDR3 DNA reads as TGTGCCAGCAGGTTATCCCCGGCGCGGACCCTCAGGATTGGGCGGATGATGAACACCGGGGAGCTGTTTTTT.

The rearrangement uses TRBV20-1 and TRBJ2-3; D is undetermined. V lost 5 bases and J 0 bases, leaving 21 bases between the germline ends. Germline loops: CDR1 DFQATT, CDR2 SNEGSKA (reference sequence). There are 17 residues in the CDR3. CDR3 DNA: TGCAGTGCTCACGGTACTAATGTGAGAATTAGCACAGATACGCAGTATTTT. This codes for CSAHGTNVRISTDTQYF.

This chain joins TRBV20-1 and TRBJ2-4; D gene unclear. Germline CDR1 is DFQATT and CDR2 is SNEGSKA (reference sequence). The CDR3 totals 15 residues. Deletions cut 1 base from V and 6 bases from J, with 16 bases between. CDR3 sequence: CSARVRGLRANIQYF. The CDR3, as DNA: TGCAGTGCTAGAGTCCGAGGCTTAAGGGCAAACATTCAGTACTTC.